This entry describes one T cell receptor (beta chain). Methods used by the authors: Counts of nucleated cells, estimated from reference gene primer amplification, were obtained. Profiling relied on immunoSEQ multiplex PCR, and the TCRdb table lists in-frame clones only, not all of them. V, J and clone size are taken as reported in that table, and D and trimming were inferred from the DNA itself. The repertoire holds 75,000 to 90,000 clones, with about 73% as singletons. The source of the sample is a study of blood T cell repertoires in COVID-19. Trimming cost V 7 bases and J 3 bases; bases outside gene matches: 8. The CDR3 extends over 15 amino acids. CDR1 LNHDA and CDR2 SQIVND come from the germline V gene (reference sequence). Patients from Seattle were sampled longitudinally, starting during active infection.

This clonotype originated in a man aged 55-75 years with COVID-19, enrolled during active disease. The sequencing sample was made of peripheral blood. This chain connects TRBV19 to TRBJ1-1; 10 nucleotides match TRBD1. The CDR3 region is CASTWTGGRHTEAFF. CDR3 DNA: TGTGCCAGTACCTGGACAGGGGGGAGGCACACTGAAGCTTTCTTT. Using reference TRBV19 and TRBJ1-1 for the parts outside the CDR3, the full variable domain is DGGITQSPKYLFRKEGQNVTLSCEQNLNHDAMYWYRQDPGQGLRLIYYSQIVNDFQKGDIAEGYSVSREKKESFPLTVTSAQKNPTAFYLCASTWTGGRHTEAFFGQGTRLTVV.